Detailed here is one T cell receptor (beta chain). The assay was immunoSEQ multiplex PCR, and TCRdb's table has in-frame clones only and misses some. The sample lists some 120,000 clones, 70% to 90% occurring once. CDR1 is SNHLY, CDR2 FYNNEI, per germline. V dropped 1 base and J dropped 2; count of bases not matched to a gene: 8. The CDR3 runs to 16 residues. The sample comes from a study of T cell responses to AZD1222 COVID-19 vaccine. The clonotype comes from an adult in good health. The starting material was peripheral blood, obtained on day 0 of MenACWY control vaccination. This sequence joins TRBV2 and TRBJ2-7; 7 positions agree with TRBD1. The CDR3 sequence is CASSEDPDRFAYEQYF. CDR3 bases: TGTGCCAGCAGTGAAGATCCGGACAGGTTTGCCTACGAGCAGTACTTC.